This T cell receptor beta chain is drawn from a study of Ad26.COV2.S vaccination and SARS-CoV-2 variants (dated by TCRdb to about 2021). Looking at the study overall: TCRbeta repertoire sequencing served as the tool for gauging how specific and how broad the SARS-CoV-2-reactive T cell receptors were following Ad26.COV2.S vaccination. A total of roughly 32 samples were included in the TCR-sequenced set, comprising some 20 Ad26.COV2.S vaccine recipients, 5 placebo recipients and 8 SARS-CoV-2 convalescent individuals. General study outcomes and caveats: Non-spike TCR breadth was comparable between vaccine and placebo recipients, consistent with the vaccine containing only spike. Spike-specific TCR breadth was higher in Ad26.COV2.S recipients than in placebo recipients (P = 0.0014). Substantial breadth of spike-specific CD8+ and CD4+ T cell responses was reported after vaccination. According to the authors, total T cell responses may have been underestimated by the TCR breadth and depth analyses.

The germline V gene provides CDR1 SGHRS and CDR2 YFSETQ. The CDR3, cysteine through phenylalanine, is 13 amino acids long. The entry retains the CDR3 DNA only, 39 bases that are in frame from base 1. V lost 3 bases and J lost 8 bases, and the count of bases not matched to a germline gene is 4. About this clone: No antigen is known for it. The record has no base qualities; no much larger clone is one base away.

The time point label on this specimen signifies: individuals recovered from natural SARS-CoV-2 infection. The immunoSEQ Assay was used to sequence TCRbeta CDR3 regions. After extraction, genomic DNA underwent amplification by bias-controlled multiplex PCR, followed by high-throughput sequencing. The original pipeline was this. To quantify the absolute abundance of each unique TCRbeta CDR3 region, sequences were collapsed and filtered. Usable DNA was measured by amplifying reference genes present in all nucleated cells, and TCRbeta template counts were normalized to that usable DNA to estimate T cell fraction. Repertoire TCRs were annotated as SARS-CoV-2-specific when V gene, CDR3 amino acid sequence and J gene were exactly matched to a known reactive TCR set. The reference SARS-CoV-2 TCR set was obtained from MIRA and was filtered for enrichment in COVID-19-positive ImmuneCODE repertoires, whereby public or cross-reactive TCRs were removed. Based on the MIRA antigens, annotated TCRs were further analysed at the level of specific ORF or position within ORF. Depth was the summed frequency of annotated unique rearrangements, while breadth was defined as annotated unique rearrangements over total unique productive rearrangements. Two-sided Wilcoxon rank-sum tests were applied when comparing TCR breadth between groups. Drawn from immuneACCESS, this table holds only the in-frame rearrangements with V and J called that TCRdb kept. Clones are partly lost; checked studies trace under half to an unresolved V gene and leave the rest unexplained. V and J calls and clone size are as listed in that table; D and trimming were resolved from the DNA. Counted in this sample were some 350,000 clones; under 95% of them appeared once. Of the sample, 3.9% is held by the ten largest clones.

This receptor was taken from a human donor who had recovered from COVID-19. Recombination connected TRBV5-1 to TRBJ1-2; 10 bases in between match TRBD1. The source material was peripheral blood, sampled after recovery from COVID-19. The CDR3: CASSYGTGEGYTF. The nucleotides are TGCGCCAGCAGCTACGGGACAGGGGAAGGCTACACCTTC.